One TCR beta chain is described in this entry. Its antigen is not known. The data were produced by immunoSEQ multiplex PCR, yet TCRdb's version contains in-frame clones alone and is incomplete. This sample yields some 14,000 clones, of which over 60% are seen a single time; over 8.5% belongs to the top ten. Before sequencing, viral peptide pools were used by the ViraFEST assay to expand antigen-specific CD4+ T cells. Once cultured for 9 to 11 days, the cells underwent separation to obtain CD4+ T cells. Either the mRNA-1273 or the BNT162b2 vaccine was given to participants as two doses. Researchers reported culturing more than 1.5 million PBMC in each well, adding 9 to 10 IU/ml IL-2 and approximately 10 ug/ml peptides. Researchers swapped half the medium for IL-2 medium on both days 3 and 7. This entry belongs to a study of vaccination effects on CD4 cells after COVID-19. Turning to the study itself: Post-vaccine draws lagged the second dose by a median of 72 days.

The sequence derives from a human donor who received a COVID-19 vaccine. The sequences come from CD4+ T cells from PBMCs cultured with SARS-CoV-2 spike peptides, collected after COVID-19 vaccination.

The DNA for the CDR3 is TGTGCCAGCAAGTGGGGGGGCACAGATACGCAGTATTTT. It specifies CASKWGGTDTQYF. The chain couples TRBV28 to TRBJ2-3; TRBD2 is a possible D gene (6 bases). V lost 7 bases and J 1 base, leaving 9 bases between the germline ends. The CDR3 has 13 residues. Looked up from germline, CDR1 is MDHEN and CDR2 is SYDVKM.